Listed below are T cell receptor beta chains from one sample, sequenced in a study of metastatic and nonmetastatic thyroid tumors. TCRdb recomputed clones from the PCR reads via MiXCR. The top ten clones hold about 4.8% of a sample with 25,000 to 35,000 clones, about a sixth of them seen once. Input material: blood. These receptors all come from a female donor with papillary thyroid cancer or a benign thyroid nodule (not recorded which). Some clones in this sample may be carry-over from other donors' samples. The CDR3 runs from the conserved cysteine through the conserved F or W. The D gene is left open where the match is weak. The size entry is marked missing in some rows and otherwise reads once, few, many or a size class.

TRBJ2-2,.,TRBV12-3/TRBV12-4,14,once,CAISFNVFVGELFF,TGTGCCATCAGTTTTAACGTGTTTGTCGGGGAGCTGTTTTTT
TRBJ2-3,.,TRBV20-1,15,many,CSARDQGGGTDTQYF,TGCAGTGCTAGAGATCAGGGGGGGGGCACAGATACGCAGTATTTT
TRBJ2-7,.,TRBV6-1,14,.,CASTLDRPSYEQYF,TGTGCCAGCACACTAGACAGGCCCTCCTACGAGCAGTACTTC
TRBJ1-5,.,TRBV6-4,14,.,CASRMTAFNQPQHF,TGTGCCAGCAGAATGACAGCTTTTAATCAGCCCCAGCATTTT
TRBJ2-7,.,TRBV7-6,13,many,CASSPGHLLEQYF,TGTGCCAGCAGCCCGGGGCACCTACTCGAGCAGTACTTC
TRBJ2-5,.,TRBV29-1,12,few,CSVGGPRETQYF,TGCAGCGTTGGGGGGCCCCGAGAGACCCAGTACTTC
TRBJ1-1,.,TRBV6-1,14,many,CASTRGRLNTEAFF,TGTGCCAGCACGCGGGGGAGATTGAACACTGAAGCTTTCTTT
TRBJ2-1,.,TRBV29-1,14,many,CSVGLLKGNNEQFF,TGCAGCGTTGGGCTACTGAAGGGGAACAATGAGCAGTTCTTC
TRBJ1-5,.,TRBV4-1,15,.,CASSQAEYSNQPQHF,TGCGCCAGCAGCCAAGCAGAATATAGCAATCAGCCCCAGCATTTT
TRBJ2-7,.,TRBV15,17,many,CATSRVVMSSTFYEQYF,TGTGCCACCAGCAGAGTTGTCATGTCTAGCACCTTCTACGAGCAGTACTTC
TRBJ2-1,.,TRBV5-4,16,once,CASSLDLGDTGNEQFF,TGTGCCAGCAGCTTGGACCTCGGTGATACTGGTAATGAGCAGTTCTTC
TRBJ2-7,TRBD1,TRBV7-7,13,once,CASSPSTGNEQYF,TGTGCCAGCAGCCCCTCGACAGGGAACGAGCAGTACTTC
TRBJ2-2,.,TRBV4-2,17,many,CASSQNSWEANTGELFF,TGTGCCAGCAGCCAAAATTCTTGGGAGGCGAACACCGGGGAGCTGTTTTTT
TRBJ1-1,TRBD1,TRBV7-2,14,many,CASSLGQGITEAFF,TGTGCCAGCAGCTTAGGACAGGGGATCACTGAAGCTTTCTTT